The clone carrying this T cell receptor beta chain was detected a few times. Trimming shortened V by 4 bases and J by 0 bases, and 10 bases separated the two germline ends. The CDR3 runs to 14 residues. Germline CDR1 reads SGHDT; CDR2 reads YYEEEE. This entry belongs to a study of blood T cell repertoires in COVID-19. Study-level information: T cells, B-cell-depleted T cells, or PBMCs provided the cDNA or gDNA that served as material.

As originally analysed: Reference gene primer amplification gave nucleated cell count estimates. Clones were read by immunoSEQ multiplex PCR, and TCRdb kept only the in-frame ones, dropping some. From that table come the V and J calls and clone size; the DNA was used to work out D and trimming. The sample shows 57,000 or so clones, about nine tenths of them seen only once. Sequences were obtained from peripheral blood. The rearrangement uses TRBV5-6 and TRBJ1-2; D possibly corresponds to TRBD1 (5 bases). The receptor's source is a woman between 50 and 59 years old with active or convalescent COVID-19. The CDR3 region has the DNA TGTGCCAGCAGCCAATGGACACCTAACTATGGCTACACCTTC. Protein product: CASSQWTPNYGYTF.